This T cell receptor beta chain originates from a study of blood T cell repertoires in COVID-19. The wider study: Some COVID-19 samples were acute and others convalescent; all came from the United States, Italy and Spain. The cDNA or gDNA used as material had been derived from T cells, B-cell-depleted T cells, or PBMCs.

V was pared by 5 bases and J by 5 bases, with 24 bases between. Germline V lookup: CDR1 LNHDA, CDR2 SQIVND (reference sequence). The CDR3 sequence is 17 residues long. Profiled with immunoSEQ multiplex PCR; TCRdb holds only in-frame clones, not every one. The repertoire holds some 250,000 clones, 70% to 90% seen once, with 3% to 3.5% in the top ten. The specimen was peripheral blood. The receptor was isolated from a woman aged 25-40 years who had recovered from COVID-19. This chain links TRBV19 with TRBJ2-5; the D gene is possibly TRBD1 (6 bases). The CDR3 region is CASSDGGAETLWETQYF. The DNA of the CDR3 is TGTGCCAGTAGTGATGGGGGCGCCGAGACATTGTGGGAGACCCAGTACTTC.